A single sample gave rise to the 21 T cell receptor beta chains below, sequenced in a study of T cell repertoires in cytomegalovirus infection. TCRdb ran MiXCR on the reads and lists one entry per CDR3 protein. In the table there are hundreds of thousands of distinct CDR3 sequences, 20% to 25% of which are singletons. Sequenced material: CD8+ T cells from PBMCs. The receptors shown here come from a human donor in good health (CMV status not recorded). Some clones in this sample may be carry-over from other donors' samples.

The chain has TRBV12-3 or TRBV12-4 and TRBJ1-4, with 7 bases matching TRBD1. V lost 5 bases to trimming and J lost 6 bases; unmatched junction nucleotides: 6. CDR3 length equals 14 residues. CDR3 nucleotide sequence: TGTGCCAGCAGTCCCGACAGGGAAGATGAAAAACTGTTTTTT. Its translation: CASSPDREDEKLFF.

The sample holds many counts of this clonotype. This chain links TRBV12-3 or TRBV12-4 with TRBJ2-1; D is possibly TRBD2 (6 bases). The CDR3 covers 10 residues. V shed 8 bases and J shed 8 bases, with 7 bases lying between them. In DNA form, the CDR3 reads TGTGCCAGCGGGGGGTATGAGCAGTTCTTC. It is translated as CASGGYEQFF.

This chain joins TRBV2 and TRBJ1-4; D may be TRBD1 (5 bases). Per germline, CDR1 SNHLY and CDR2 FYNNEI. This CDR3 comprises 16 residues. Trimming took off 6 bases at V and 3 bases at J, with 17 bases between the two ends. CDR3 bases: TGTGCCAGCAGAGGGGCGAAAGGGGTGGCTAATGAAAAACTGTTTTTT. Translating gives CASRGAKGVANEKLFF.

This rearrangement joins TRBV5-6 to TRBJ2-7; maybe TRBD2 (7 bases). Per the germline V gene, CDR1 is SGHDT and CDR2 is YYEEEE. Trimming removed 4 bases from V and 5 bases from J, with 13 bases in between. There are 13 residues in the CDR3. The CDR3 nucleotides read TGTGCCAGCAGCCCTGGGGGGGCCCACGAGCAGTACGTC. Protein product: CASSPGGAHEQYV.

The V and J genes are TRBV6-1 and TRBJ2-2; 7 nucleotides line up with TRBD1. CDR1 MNHNS and CDR2 SASEGT come from the germline V gene. The CDR3 contains 15 residues. The ends lost 7 bases at V and 4 bases at J; junction bases unmatched: 9. For the CDR3, the DNA is TGTGCCAGCACCTCGACAGGGTGGCGCACCGGGGAGCTGTTTTTT. Its translation: CASTSTGWRTGELFF.

Ten or more counts support this clonotype. V is TRBV7-8 and J is TRBJ2-5; D may correspond to TRBD1 or TRBD2 (5 bases each). Looked up from germline, CDR1 is SGHVS and CDR2 is FQNEAQ. The length of the CDR3 is 15 residues. V was pared by 2 bases and J by 7 bases, with 17 bases between. CDR3: CASSLTVALGGTQYF. DNA for the CDR3: TGTGCCAGCAGCTTAACGGTAGCGCTTGGGGGGACCCAGTACTTC.

This clonotype was observed at least ten times. The V and J genes are TRBV7-2 and TRBJ2-5; D not resolved. There are 14 residues in the CDR3. V dropped 4 bases and J dropped 1 base, with 10 bases sitting between them. From germline, CDR1 is SGHTA and CDR2 FQGNSA. The DNA for the CDR3 is TGTGCCAGCAGCTCCTGGGGATCCCAAGAGACCCAGTACTTC. Residues: CASSSWGSQETQYF.

This clonotype was detected a few times. The genes are TRBV20-1 and TRBJ1-5; a possible D gene is TRBD1 (5 bases). The CDR3 consists of 14 residues. Trimming stripped 6 bases from V and 3 bases from J, with 15 bases between. CDR1 is DFQATT and CDR2 is SNEGSKA in the germline V gene (reference sequence). The CDR3 loop reads CSAKDRYYNQPQHF. The CDR3, as DNA: TGCAGTGCCAAAGACAGATACTACAATCAGCCCCAGCATTTT.

This clonotype showed up many times. The chain joins TRBV7-6 to TRBJ2-1, with 9 bases fitting TRBD1. The CDR3 sequence is 16 residues long. The ends lost 5 bases at V and 4 bases at J; junction bases unmatched: 9. From germline, CDR1 is SGHVS and CDR2 FNYEAQ. The DNA of the CDR3 is TGTGCCAGCAGCCCCAGGGGGACAGGGCTGTACAATGAGCAGTTCTTC. This encodes CASSPRGTGLYNEQFF.

As to this clonotype: This sequence may be a read error, since a much larger clone differs from it by one base. The J gene is TRBJ2-7, the V gene TRBV7-2; 12 nucleotides match TRBD1. Germline V CDR1 and CDR2: SGHTA, FQGNSA. CDR3 length: 14 amino acids. The CDR3 region is CASSSGQGAEEQHF. The CDR3 DNA is TGTGCCAGCAGCTCGGGACAGGGGGCTGAGGAGCAGCACTTC.

This clonotype came up a few times. The chain has TRBV20-1 and TRBJ2-7; D might be TRBD1 (6 bases). CDR3 size: 11 residues. Germline V gene data show CDR1 as DFQATT and CDR2 as SNEGSKA (reference sequence). The V end lost 7 bases, the J end lost 7 bases, and 14 bases lay between the germline ends. The CDR3 nucleotides read TGCAGTGGAACAGGGTCGGGGGAGCAGTACGTC. This encodes CSGTGSGEQYV.

The rearrangement links TRBV7-9 to TRBJ2-7; a possible D gene is TRBD1 (6 bases). The CDR3 contains 15 residues. CDR1 is SEHNR and CDR2 is FQNEAQ in the germline V gene (reference sequence). Deletions cut 4 bases from V and 3 bases from J, with 16 bases between. The CDR3 region is CASSSQGKGVYEQYF. DNA of the CDR3: TGTGCCAGCAGCTCACAGGGTAAGGGTGTCTACGAGCAGTACTTC.

The gene calls are TRBV6-5 and TRBJ2-7, with D perhaps given as TRBD1 or TRBD2 (6 bases each). Trimming took 8 bases from V and 4 from J, leaving 27 bases between them. Germline V lookup: CDR1 MNHEY, CDR2 SVGAGI. This CDR3 is built from 17 residues. In nucleotides, the CDR3 is TGTGCCAGCCACGGGGGCAGCCAGCGTTTGCGTTGGTACGAGCAGTACTTC. Translation gives CASHGGSQRLRWYEQYF.

This chain uses TRBV12-3 or TRBV12-4 with TRBJ1-2; possibly TRBD1 for D (6 bases). Between the trimmed V and J ends, which lost 5 bases and 4 bases, there was a span of 14 bases. This CDR3 is built from 14 residues. The CDR3 protein is CASSPLTGIYGYTF. Here the CDR3 DNA reads TGTGCCAGCAGTCCTCTGACAGGCATCTATGGCTACACCTTC.

In its sample, this clonotype was seen many times. CDR3 sequence: CASSDGQVYEQYF. The CDR3 coding sequence is TGTGCCAGCAGCGACGGACAGGTCTACGAGCAGTACTTC. The chain joins TRBV7-6 to TRBJ2-7; the match to TRBD1 covers 7 bases. Germline V gene lookup returns CDR1 SGHVS and CDR2 FNYEAQ. V dropped 5 bases and J dropped 3; count of bases not matched to a gene: 4. The CDR3 consists of 13 residues.

In this sample, this clonotype turned up many times. The chain links TRBV7-4 to TRBJ1-5; no clear D gene. V was pared by 5 bases and J by 4 bases, with 12 bases between. Per the germline V gene, CDR1 is SGHVT and CDR2 is SQSDAQ. The CDR3 consists of 14 residues. The CDR3 spells CASSLAARNQPQHF. The CDR3 DNA is TGTGCCAGCAGCCTCGCGGCGAGGAATCAGCCCCAGCATTTT.

There are a few counts of this clonotype. The gene calls are TRBV6-5 and TRBJ2-1; possibly TRBD2 for D (6 bases). This CDR3 spans 16 amino acids. Germline V gene sequence: CDR1 MNHEY, CDR2 SVGAGI. Trimming removed 6 bases from V and 0 bases from J, with 15 bases in between. The CDR3 coding sequence is TGTGCCAGCAGCATTGGGACTCTTGGCTCCTACAATGAGCAGTTCTTC. Translating it yields CASSIGTLGSYNEQFF.

The CDR3 spells CASSFKDRGTGELFF. The CDR3 DNA reads as TGTGCCAGCAGCTTTAAGGACAGAGGTACCGGGGAGCTGTTTTTT. The genes are TRBV7-9 and TRBJ2-2, with a possible D match to TRBD1 (6 bases). The CDR3 has 15 residues. Trimming removed 3 bases at V and 5 bases at J, with 13 bases between. Looked up from germline, CDR1 is SEHNR and CDR2 is FQNEAQ (reference sequence).

This clonotype was counted a few times. The rearrangement links TRBV27 to TRBJ2-3; TRBD1 aligns across 8 bases. The CDR3 sequence is 19 residues long. In germline, CDR1 is MNHEY, CDR2 SMNVEV (reference sequence). With 2 bases clipped from V and 0 bases from J, the junction kept 13 bases outside the gene matches. CDR3 sequence: CASSLGHGTGFTSTDTQYF. CDR3 in DNA: TGTGCCAGCAGTTTAGGTCATGGGACAGGCTTTACTAGCACAGATACGCAGTATTTT.

This clonotype was detected many times. The chain couples TRBV7-9 to TRBJ1-1; D not certain. This CDR3 is built from 15 residues. The V gene lost 1 base and the J gene lost 4 bases, with 13 bases spanning the gap. Germline V gives CDR1 SEHNR, CDR2 FQNEAQ (reference sequence). The CDR3 loop is CASSLGLVGFTEAFF. DNA of the CDR3: TGTGCCAGCAGCTTAGGGCTGGTAGGGTTCACTGAAGCTTTCTTT.

The CDR3 sequence is CASSLSAIPGAGTEAFF. In DNA, the CDR3 is TGTGCCAGCAGCTTAAGCGCAATACCAGGGGCTGGAACTGAAGCTTTCTTT. This sequence joins TRBV7-6 and TRBJ1-1, with D perhaps TRBD1 (6 bases). Between the trimmed V and J ends, which lost 2 bases and 5 bases, there was a span of 21 bases. Germline V gives CDR1 SGHVS, CDR2 FNYEAQ. The CDR3 consists of 17 residues.